Listed here are 19 T cell receptor beta chains from one sample, sequenced in a study of blood T cells in healthy people across ages. Combining a sample-barcoded 5' primer with a J-beta primer mix, a second PCR ran for 7 to 11 cycles. MiXCR, run by TCRdb on the 5' RACE reads, gives a single entry per CDR3 protein. The sample shows about 670,000 distinct CDR3 sequences, 52% of them seen only once. The sequenced material came from blood. The source of these receptors is an elderly woman in good health.

The chain has TRBV4-1 and TRBJ2-2, with 10 bases aligning to TRBD2. CDR3 length: 19 amino acids. Germline CDR1 MGHRA, CDR2 YSYEKL. With 0 bases clipped from V and 5 bases from J, the junction kept 12 bases outside the gene matches. DNA of the CDR3: TGCGCCAGCAGCCAAGATTCGCCTAGCGGGAGCCCCGAGACCGGGGAGCTGTTTTTT. Translating it yields CASSQDSPSGSPETGELFF.

The chain is built from TRBV7-2 and TRBJ2-5; D perhaps matches TRBD1 (6 bases). Germline CDR1 SGHTA, CDR2 FQGNSA. V shed 5 bases and J shed 1 base, with 11 bases lying between them. This CDR3 comprises 14 residues. The CDR3 nucleotides are TGTGCCAGCAGCCCTGACAGGTCCCAAGAGACCCAGTACTTC. Its translation is CASSPDRSQETQYF.

This clonotype was found many times. This rearrangement joins TRBV12-3 or TRBV12-4 to TRBJ2-5; D remains unclear. CDR3 length: 15 residues. Trimming removed 3 bases from V and 1 base from J, with 12 bases in between. Here the CDR3 DNA reads TGTGCCAGCAGTTTCTACAGCCCCTCCCAAGAGACCCAGTACTTC. This codes for CASSFYSPSQETQYF.

Concerning this clonotype: At one boundary the junction diverges from the germline segment, which might be a read error. V is TRBV4-2 and J is TRBJ1-1; maybe TRBD1 (5 bases). The CDR3 spans 13 residues. CDR1 is LGHNA, CDR2 YNFKEQ, per germline. The DNA of the CDR3 is TGTGCCAGCAGACGGGACGGGAACACTGAAGTTTTCTTT. Its protein product is CASRRDGNTEVFF.

The V and J genes are TRBV7-2 and TRBJ1-1; D remains ambiguous. V gave up 3 bases and J gave up 3 bases, with 11 bases separating them. The CDR3 is made up of 14 amino acids. CDR1 is SGHTA, CDR2 FQGNSA, per germline. The CDR3 DNA follows: TGTGCCAGCAGCTTTGAAGGGTCACACACTGAAGCTTTCTTT. It encodes CASSFEGSHTEAFF. Full variable domain (missing parts from reference TRBV7-2 and TRBJ1-1): GAGVSQSPSNKVTEKGKDVELRCDPISGHTALYWYRQSLGQGLEFLIYFQGNSAPDKSGLPSDRFSAERTGGSVSTLTIQRTQQEDSAVYLCASSFEGSHTEAFFGQGTRLTVV.

This clonotype was observed many times. This chain joins TRBV29-1 and TRBJ1-5; D may be TRBD1 (5 bases). Germline lookup yields CDR1 SQVTM and CDR2 ANQGSEA. The CDR3 totals 11 residues. CDR3 DNA sequence: TGCCCCACGGGGGTGTCTCAGCCCCAGCATTTT. This translates into CPTGVSQPQHF. The full variable domain, completed using reference TRBV29-1 and TRBJ1-5, is SAVISQKPSRDICQRGTSLTIQCQVDSQVTMMFWYRQQPGQSLTLIATANQGSEATYESGFVIDKFPISRPNLTFSTLTVSNMSPEDSSIYLCPTGVSQPQHFGDGTRLSIL.

For this clonotype: A much larger clone sits a single nucleotide away, making a read error possible. This rearrangement joins TRBV11-2 to TRBJ2-1, with 11 bases matching TRBD1. The closer fit of TRBJ2-7 to the DNA end suggests the J call may be wrong. Germline CDR1 SGHAT, CDR2 FQNNGV. CDR3 size: 17 residues. CDR3 in DNA: TGTGCCAGCAGCTTAGGGACAGGGGGCTGGTCCTACAATGAGCAGTACTTC. Encoded protein: CASSLGTGGWSYNEQYF.

This clonotype was recorded once. This clone may be a read error of a much larger clone one base away. The rearrangement joins TRBV15 to TRBJ2-1; D is undetermined. Trimming removed 2 bases from V and 1 base from J, with 9 bases in between. Germline V lookup: CDR1 LNHNV, CDR2 YYDKDF (reference sequence). The CDR3 is 15 amino acids. Here the CDR3 DNA reads TGTGCCACCAGCAGACAGGTGGGATCCTACAATGAGCAGTTCTTC. This translates into CATSRQVGSYNEQFF.

Note on this clonotype: A much larger clone differs by one base, so this may be a read error. The V call is TRBV11-2, the J call TRBJ2-5; D not resolved. Germline V gene data show CDR1 as SGHAT and CDR2 as FQNNGV. This CDR3 is 15 amino acids long. V was pared by 2 bases and J by 11 bases, with 21 bases between. The CDR3 DNA reads TGTGCCAGCAGCTTATCGAGGTTTGCAACCAATGAGCAGTACTTC. The encoded protein is CASSLSRFATNEQYF.

As for this clonotype: This may arise from a read error, as a much more abundant clone is one base away. This chain uses TRBV5-1 with TRBJ2-1; D unresolved. In germline, CDR1 is SGHRS, CDR2 YFSETQ. CDR3 length: 13 amino acids. Trimming stripped 1 base from V and 10 bases from J, with 12 bases between. The CDR3 DNA reads TGCGCCAGCAGCTTGCAACAGAACTACGAGCAGTTCTTC. Its translation: CASSLQQNYEQFF. The whole variable domain, remainder taken from reference TRBV5-1 and TRBJ2-1, is KAGVTQTPRYLIKTRGQQVTLSCSPISGHRSVSWYQQTPGQGLQFLFEYFSETQRNKGNFPGRFSGRQFSNSRSEMNVSTLELGDSALYLCASSLQQNYEQFFGPGTRLTVL.

This clonotype was recorded at least ten times. The chain has TRBV29-1 and TRBJ2-5, with D possibly matching TRBD2 (6 bases). Germline assignment: CDR1 SQVTM and CDR2 ANQGSEA. The V and J ends lost 6 bases and 1 base respectively, with 9 bases between them. This CDR3 spans 12 amino acids. This chain's CDR3 is CSVGGAQETQYF. CDR3 in DNA: TGCAGCGTGGGGGGAGCCCAAGAGACCCAGTACTTC.

This clonotype was detected ten times or more. This chain connects TRBV28 to TRBJ2-5, with D perhaps TRBD2 (6 bases). V lost 10 bases, J lost 5 bases, and 17 bases lay in between. From germline, CDR1 is MDHEN and CDR2 SYDVKM. The CDR3 length is 13 residues. CDR3 loop: CATRGGGKETQYF. Here the CDR3 DNA reads TGTGCCACCCGGGGTGGAGGGAAGGAGACCCAGTACTTC.

In this sample, this clonotype turned up many times. The chain carries TRBV27 and TRBJ2-1, with TRBD2 as a possible D gene (6 bases). CDR1 is MNHEY and CDR2 is SMNVEV in the germline V gene (reference sequence). Trimming stripped 8 bases from V and 9 bases from J, with 20 bases between. This CDR3 comprises 14 residues. The CDR3 protein is CASSQDYEATEQFF. CDR3 DNA: TGTGCCAGCTCGCAGGACTACGAGGCGACTGAGCAGTTCTTC.

In DNA, the CDR3 is TGCAGTGCCGCGAACAGCGCCACCGGGGAGCTGTTTTTT. Its protein product is CSAANSATGELFF. The chain combines TRBV20-1 with TRBJ2-2; D is ambiguous. Germline V CDR1 and CDR2: DFQATT, SNEGSKA (reference sequence). This CDR3 has 13 residues. Trimming stripped 6 bases from V and 4 bases from J, with 12 bases between.

The chain is built from TRBV20-1 and TRBJ2-5; D unresolved. The germline V gene encodes CDR1 DFQATT and CDR2 SNEGSKA (reference sequence). The CDR3 is 11 amino acids. Trimming shortened V by 2 bases and J by 5 bases, and 6 bases separated the two germline ends. Here the CDR3 reads CSARISETQYF. CDR3 DNA: TGCAGTGCTAGAATTTCCGAGACCCAGTACTTC.

This sequence joins TRBV7-2 and TRBJ1-1; D is unclear. Trimming took 2 bases from V and 1 from J, leaving 8 bases between them. The CDR3 runs to 14 residues. Germline lookup yields CDR1 SGHTA and CDR2 FQGNSA. The CDR3 protein is CASSLFVSNTEAFF. CDR3 sequence (DNA): TGTGCCAGCAGCTTATTCGTTTCGAACACTGAAGCTTTCTTT. The variable domain in full, completed from reference TRBV7-2 and TRBJ1-1, reads GAGVSQSPSNKVTEKGKDVELRCDPISGHTALYWYRQSLGQGLEFLIYFQGNSAPDKSGLPSDRFSAERTGGSVSTLTIQRTQQEDSAVYLCASSLFVSNTEAFFGQGTRLTVV.

As to this clonotype: A much larger clone sits a single nucleotide away, making a read error possible. The CDR3 DNA reads as TGTACCAGCAACCACCCGGCCGGGTCCGGGGAGCTGTTTTTT. Encoded protein: CTSNHPAGSGELFF. This chain joins TRBV6-5 and TRBJ2-2; D is unresolved. Germline V gene sequence: CDR1 MNHEY, CDR2 SVGAGI. This CDR3 comprises 14 residues.

Regarding this clonotype: A much larger clone differs by one base, so this may be a read error. The chain employs TRBV4-1 and TRBJ2-1, with D unresolved. In germline, CDR1 is MGHRA, CDR2 YSYEKL. This CDR3 has 14 amino acids. The DNA of the CDR3 is TGCGCCAGCAACCAAGATCTTTCTATCCGGGAGCAGTTCTTC. Residues: CASNQDLSIREQFF.

The chain employs TRBV12-3 or TRBV12-4 and TRBJ2-1; D might be TRBD1 (6 bases). This CDR3 has 16 residues. Trimming pared 4 bases from V and 0 bases from J, leaving 13 bases between. The CDR3 coding sequence is TGTGCCAGCAGTTCAGCGCAGGGACACTCCTACAATGAGCAGTTCTTC. Protein: CASSSAQGHSYNEQFF.